This TCR beta chain was identified during a study of T cells in localized non-small cell lung cancer. Findings and limits, study-wide: With higher T cell density in blood came longer overall survival. Adjacent lung was found to contain a median around 56 of the top 100 tumor clones. The tumor had only one region sequenced, so heterogeneity remains possible.

Libraries were prepared by immunoSEQ multiplex PCR; TCRdb keeps only in-frame clonotypes and omits some of them. The data hold roughly 71,000 clones, with 86% observed a single time. On this clone: No antigen is known for it.

Germline-derived CDR1 and CDR2 are MGHRA and YSYEKL. The CDR3 contains 15 residues. The junction had 11 bases not matched to a gene; V was cut back by 6 bases and J by 8 bases. The J gene is TRBJ2-1, the V gene TRBV4-1, with 9 bases lining up with TRBD1. The input for sequencing was peripheral blood, taken before any cancer treatment. The sequence was collected from a male donor aged 60 or over with stage III squamous cell lung carcinoma. CDR3 region: CASSYPGTGNYEQFF. DNA for the CDR3: TGCGCCAGCAGTTACCCCGGGACAGGGAATTATGAGCAGTTCTTC.